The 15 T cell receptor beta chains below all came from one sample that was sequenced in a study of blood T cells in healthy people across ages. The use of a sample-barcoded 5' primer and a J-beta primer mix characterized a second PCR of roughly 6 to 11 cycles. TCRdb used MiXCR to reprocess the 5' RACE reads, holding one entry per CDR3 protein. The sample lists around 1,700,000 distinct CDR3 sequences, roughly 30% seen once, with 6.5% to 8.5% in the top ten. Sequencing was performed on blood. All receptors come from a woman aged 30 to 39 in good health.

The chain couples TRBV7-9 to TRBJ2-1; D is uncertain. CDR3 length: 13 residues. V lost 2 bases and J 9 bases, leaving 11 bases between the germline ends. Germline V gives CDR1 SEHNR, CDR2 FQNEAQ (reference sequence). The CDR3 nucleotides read TGTGCCAGCAGCTTATTCGATTGCGGTGAGCAGTTCTTC. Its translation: CASSLFDCGEQFF.

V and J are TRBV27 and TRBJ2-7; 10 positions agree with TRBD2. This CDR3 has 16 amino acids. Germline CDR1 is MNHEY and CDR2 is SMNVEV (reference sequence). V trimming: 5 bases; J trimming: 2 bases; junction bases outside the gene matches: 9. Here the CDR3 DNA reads TGTGCCAGCAGTCAGGAGTTAGCGGGAGGCCCCTACGAGCAGTACTTC. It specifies CASSQELAGGPYEQYF.

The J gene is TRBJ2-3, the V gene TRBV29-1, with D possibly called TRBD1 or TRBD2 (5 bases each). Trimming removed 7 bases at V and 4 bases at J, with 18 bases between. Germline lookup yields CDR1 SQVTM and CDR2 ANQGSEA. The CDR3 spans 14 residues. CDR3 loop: CSARTRDPPDTQYF. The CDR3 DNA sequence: TGCAGCGCAAGGACCCGGGACCCCCCAGATACGCAGTATTTT.

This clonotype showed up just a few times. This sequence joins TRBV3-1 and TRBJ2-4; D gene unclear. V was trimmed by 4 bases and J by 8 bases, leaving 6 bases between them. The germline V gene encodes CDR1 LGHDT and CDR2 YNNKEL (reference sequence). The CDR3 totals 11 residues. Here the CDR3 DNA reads TGTGCCAGCAGCCTCCTCGACATTCAGTACTTC. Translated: CASSLLDIQYF.

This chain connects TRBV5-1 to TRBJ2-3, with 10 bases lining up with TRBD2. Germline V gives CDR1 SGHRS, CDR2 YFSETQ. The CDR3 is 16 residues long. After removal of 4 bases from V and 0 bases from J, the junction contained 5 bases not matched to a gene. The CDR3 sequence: CASSGSGGTSTDTQYF. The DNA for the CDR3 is TGCGCCAGCAGCGGTAGCGGGGGGACTAGCACAGATACGCAGTATTTT.

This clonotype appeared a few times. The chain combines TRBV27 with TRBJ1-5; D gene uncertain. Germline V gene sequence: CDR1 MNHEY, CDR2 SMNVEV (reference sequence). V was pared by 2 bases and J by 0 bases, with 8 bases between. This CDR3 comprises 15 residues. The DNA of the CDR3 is TGTGCCAGCAGTTTAATGGCAGGTAGCAATCAGCCCCAGCATTTT. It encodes CASSLMAGSNQPQHF.

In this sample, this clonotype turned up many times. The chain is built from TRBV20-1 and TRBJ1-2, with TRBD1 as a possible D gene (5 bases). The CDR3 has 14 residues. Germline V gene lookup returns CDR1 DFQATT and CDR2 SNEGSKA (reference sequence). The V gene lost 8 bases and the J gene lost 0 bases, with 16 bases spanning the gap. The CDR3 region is CSSRGRATNYGYTF. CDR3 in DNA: TGCAGTTCCCGGGGCAGGGCAACTAACTATGGCTACACCTTC.

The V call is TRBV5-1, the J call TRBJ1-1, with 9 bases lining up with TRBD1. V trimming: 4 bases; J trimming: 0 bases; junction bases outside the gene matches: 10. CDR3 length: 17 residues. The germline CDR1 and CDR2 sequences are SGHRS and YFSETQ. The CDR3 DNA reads TGCGCCAGCAGCCTTTCCGGGACAGGGAGGATGAACACTGAAGCTTTCTTT. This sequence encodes CASSLSGTGRMNTEAFF.

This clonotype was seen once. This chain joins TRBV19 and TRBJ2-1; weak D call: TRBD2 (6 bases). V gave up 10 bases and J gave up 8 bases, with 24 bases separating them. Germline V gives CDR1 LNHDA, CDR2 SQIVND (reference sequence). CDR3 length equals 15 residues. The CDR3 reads CATRAAGLVSDEQFF. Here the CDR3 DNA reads TGTGCCACCCGTGCGGCGGGATTAGTCAGCGATGAGCAGTTCTTC.

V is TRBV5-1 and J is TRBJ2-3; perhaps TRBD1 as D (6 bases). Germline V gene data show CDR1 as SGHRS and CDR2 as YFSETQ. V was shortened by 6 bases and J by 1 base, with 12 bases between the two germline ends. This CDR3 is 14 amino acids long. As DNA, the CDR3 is TGCGCCAGCAACTCCAGGGGACGCACAGATACGCAGTATTTT. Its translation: CASNSRGRTDTQYF.

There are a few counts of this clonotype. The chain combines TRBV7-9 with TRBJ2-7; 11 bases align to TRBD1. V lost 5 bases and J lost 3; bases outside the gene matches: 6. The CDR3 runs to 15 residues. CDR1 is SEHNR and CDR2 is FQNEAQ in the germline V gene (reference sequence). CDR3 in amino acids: CASSSGGQGGYEQYF. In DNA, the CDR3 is TGTGCCAGCAGCAGCGGGGGACAGGGGGGCTACGAGCAGTACTTC.

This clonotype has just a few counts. CDR3 amino acids: CAIVPGYSIPYGGYTF. The CDR3 DNA is TGTGCCATCGTACCAGGATACTCGATCCCATATGGTGGCTACACCTTC. V and J are TRBV12-3 or TRBV12-4 and TRBJ1-2; D remains unclear. Trimming pared 10 bases from V and 7 bases from J, leaving 28 bases between. This CDR3 is 16 amino acids long.

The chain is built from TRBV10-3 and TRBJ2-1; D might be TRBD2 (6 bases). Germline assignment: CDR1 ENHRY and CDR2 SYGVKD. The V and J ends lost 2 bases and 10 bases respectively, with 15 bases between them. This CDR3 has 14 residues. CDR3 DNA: TGTGCCATCAGTGAGGGCGAGCGGGTCCCCGAGCAGTTCTTC. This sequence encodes CAISEGERVPEQFF.

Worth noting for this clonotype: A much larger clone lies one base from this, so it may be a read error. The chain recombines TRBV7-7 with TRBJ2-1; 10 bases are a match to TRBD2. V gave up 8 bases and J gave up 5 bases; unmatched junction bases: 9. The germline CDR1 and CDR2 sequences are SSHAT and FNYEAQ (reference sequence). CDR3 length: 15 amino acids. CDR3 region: CASAPAGGSHNEQFF. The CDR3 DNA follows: TGTGCCAGCGCTCCAGCGGGAGGGTCCCACAATGAGCAGTTCTTC.

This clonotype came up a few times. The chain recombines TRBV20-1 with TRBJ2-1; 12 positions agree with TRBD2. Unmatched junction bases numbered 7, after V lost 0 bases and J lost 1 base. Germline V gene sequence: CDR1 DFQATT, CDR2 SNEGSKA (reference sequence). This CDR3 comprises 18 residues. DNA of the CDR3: TGCAGTGCTAGAGATGCTAGCGGGAGGGGAGGGTCCTACAATGAGCAGTTCTTC. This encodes CSARDASGRGGSYNEQFF.